The clone carrying this T cell receptor beta chain was detected once. The data were taken from a study of CD8 T cells in Susac syndrome. An amount of RNA that ranged from roughly 0.5 to 1 ug was reverse transcribed with random hexamers. TCRdb called the immunoSEQ multiplex PCR reads again in MiXCR, with one record for every CDR3 protein. The profile shows some 190,000 distinct CDR3 sequences, less than 95% of them singletons. The CDR3 is 16 residues long. Germline V gives CDR1 KGHDR, CDR2 SFDVKD. V shed 3 bases and J 7 bases; nucleotides not matched to a gene: 10. The rearrangement uses TRBV24-1 and TRBJ1-2; TRBD1 matches 10 bases. The sequenced sample was CD4+ T cells from PBMCs. This clonotype was sampled from a human donor in good health. In DNA, the CDR3 is TGTGCCACCAGTGATATTGCCGGGACAGGGGTTTTTGGCTACACCTTC. Encoded protein: CATSDIAGTGVFGYTF.